Each of the 27 T cell receptor beta chains below was sequenced from the same sample in a study of T cells in Graves' hyperthyroidism and ophthalmopathy. RNA transcripts were the template for amplifying TCR beta CDR3 regions. With the HTBI primer set, the TCR CDR3 went through a first round of RT-PCR. Each CDR3 protein is one row after TCRdb ran MiXCR on the multiplex PCR reads. The table records about 210,000 distinct CDR3 sequences, around 18% of them present only once. Specimen: blood. The receptors derive from a man aged 40-55 years with Graves' hyperthyroidism.

This clonotype was picked up many times. This chain uses TRBV7-9 with TRBJ2-1, with TRBD2 as a possible D gene (5 bases). V was pared by 3 bases and J by 0 bases, with 9 bases between. Looked up from germline, CDR1 is SEHNR and CDR2 is FQNEAQ (reference sequence). CDR3 length: 15 residues. The CDR3 protein is CASSLDLSSYNEQFF. CDR3 bases: TGTGCCAGCAGCTTGGACTTGAGCTCCTACAATGAGCAGTTCTTC.

The chain couples TRBV9 to TRBJ2-5, with 10 nucleotides matching TRBD2. The CDR3 consists of 15 residues. The V and J ends lost 1 base and 3 bases, in that order; junction bases with no gene match: 3. Germline loops: CDR1 SGDLS, CDR2 YYNGEE. DNA of the CDR3: TGTGCCAGCAGCGTACTAGCGGGGGCAAAAGAGACCCAGTACTTC. Its protein is CASSVLAGAKETQYF.

This clonotype showed up just a few times. The chain recombines TRBV6-1 with TRBJ2-1; the match to TRBD1 covers 9 bases. Trimming cost V 3 bases and J 6 bases; bases outside gene matches: 3. CDR3 size: 14 residues. Germline assignment: CDR1 MNHNS and CDR2 SASEGT. The CDR3 region is CASSEGTGSNEQFF. CDR3 DNA sequence: TGTGCCAGCAGTGAGGGGACAGGGAGCAATGAGCAGTTCTTC.

This clonotype was recorded at least ten times. The J gene is TRBJ2-1, the V gene TRBV20-1; 7 bases fit TRBD1. The trim removed 6 bases at V and 6 bases at J, leaving 5 bases unmatched. Germline CDR1 is DFQATT and CDR2 is SNEGSKA (reference sequence). This CDR3 has 12 amino acids. The CDR3 DNA sequence: TGCAGTGCCAGACAGGGTTCCAATGAGCAGTTCTTC. It translates to CSARQGSNEQFF.

This clonotype has at least ten counts. The chain uses TRBV2 and TRBJ2-3; D may be TRBD1 (6 bases). The CDR3 length is 16 residues. The germline gives CDR1 SNHLY, CDR2 FYNNEI. V lost 4 bases to trimming and J lost 1 base, with 15 bases between them. The CDR3 sequence: CASSGRSGHRTDTQYF. The CDR3 DNA follows: TGTGCCAGCAGTGGGCGTTCGGGACACCGCACAGATACGCAGTATTTT.

This clonotype was seen at least ten times. V usage is TRBV5-8 and J usage is TRBJ2-3; TRBD2 matches at 7 bases. The CDR3 has 15 residues. The germline V gene has CDR1 SGHTS and CDR2 YDEGEE. Trimming removed 0 bases from V and 6 bases from J; junction bases left unmatched: 7. The CDR3 DNA sequence: TGTGCCAGCAGCTTGGTATATGGGGGAGGGGATACGCAGTATTTT. It codes for CASSLVYGGGDTQYF.

The J gene is TRBJ2-1, the V gene TRBV11-3; D might be TRBD2 (6 bases). This CDR3 has 15 residues. The germline CDR1 and CDR2 sequences are SGHNT and YENEEA. Trimming removed 6 bases from V and 7 bases from J, with 19 bases in between. CDR3: CASSIVGTVKNEQFF. The DNA for the CDR3 is TGTGCCAGCAGTATAGTGGGGACTGTCAAAAATGAGCAGTTCTTC.

V is TRBV5-1 and J is TRBJ2-7; 10 positions agree with TRBD1. Germline V gene sequence: CDR1 SGHRS, CDR2 YFSETQ. V was pared by 4 bases and J by 2 bases, with 6 bases of the junction left unmatched. This CDR3 region has 15 residues. CDR3 bases: TGCGCCAGCAGCGTTACCGGGACAGGGGCCTACGAGCAGTACTTC. Protein product: CASSVTGTGAYEQYF.

Notes on this clonotype: A much larger clone is a single base away; this may be a read error. The chain has TRBV7-9 and TRBJ1-1; 7 bases are shared with TRBD1. CDR1 is SEHNR and CDR2 is FQNEAQ in the germline V gene (reference sequence). The CDR3 runs 14 residues. The CDR3 loop reads CASSLTGVRTGAFF. Here the CDR3 DNA reads TGTGCCAGCAGCTTAACAGGGGTGAGGACTGGAGCTTTCTTT.

This clonotype was observed at least ten times. The rearrangement uses TRBV6-1 and TRBJ1-5; D unclear. Germline lookup yields CDR1 MNHNS and CDR2 SASEGT. CDR3 length: 15 amino acids. Trimming shortened V by 5 bases and J by 2 bases, and 13 bases separated the two germline ends. The CDR3 is CASSLSPGGNQPQHF. CDR3 bases: TGTGCCAGCAGTTTATCTCCTGGTGGCAATCAGCCCCAGCATTTT.

In its sample, this clonotype was seen a few times. The J gene is TRBJ1-3, the V gene TRBV12-3 or TRBV12-4; no clear D gene. The ends were cut back, 7 bases at V and 5 bases at J, with 15 bases in the middle. The CDR3 consists of 14 residues. CDR3 amino acids: CASTMRTGRNTIYF. CDR3 DNA sequence: TGTGCCAGCACCATGCGGACCGGTAGAAACACCATATATTTT.

This clonotype was recorded at least ten times. The chain links TRBV20-1 to TRBJ2-7; D is ambiguous. This CDR3 region has 13 residues. Trimming shortened V by 1 base and J by 2 bases, and 9 bases separated the two germline ends. Germline V lookup: CDR1 DFQATT, CDR2 SNEGSKA (reference sequence). CDR3 in DNA: TGCAGTGCTAGAGGGCAGCTAGCCTACGAGCAGTACTTC. Residues: CSARGQLAYEQYF.

The gene calls are TRBV24-1 and TRBJ2-1; no clear D. Trimming pared 2 bases from V and 8 bases from J, leaving 3 bases between. Germline V gene lookup returns CDR1 KGHDR and CDR2 SFDVKD. The CDR3 contains 11 residues. The CDR3 loop is CATSDYYEQFF. CDR3 sequence (DNA): TGTGCCACCAGTGATTACTATGAGCAGTTCTTC.

The table lists this clonotype with many counts. The rearrangement uses TRBV7-3 and TRBJ2-4; TRBD1 is a possible D gene (5 bases). This CDR3 comprises 15 residues. Germline V lookup: CDR1 SGHTA, CDR2 FQGTGA. V dropped 5 bases and J dropped 6 bases, with 17 bases sitting between them. The CDR3: CASSPTPGSGNIQYF. Written as DNA, the CDR3 is TGTGCCAGCAGCCCAACCCCAGGGTCGGGAAACATTCAGTACTTC. Combining the CDR3 with reference TRBV7-3 and TRBJ2-4 gives the whole variable domain GAGVSQTPSNKVTEKGKYVELRCDPISGHTALYWYRQSLGQGPEFLIYFQGTGAADDSGLPNDRFFAVRPEGSVSTLKIQRTERGDSAVYLCASSPTPGSGNIQYFGAGTRLSVL.

This clonotype has at least ten counts. The J gene is TRBJ1-2, the V gene TRBV9, with D unresolved. The germline CDR1 and CDR2 sequences are SGDLS and YYNGEE. Trimming left V 2 bases short and J 6 bases short, with 8 bases between. The CDR3 contains 12 residues. CDR3 bases: TGTGCCAGCAGCGTCGCCGGGGATGGCTACACCTTC. Translated: CASSVAGDGYTF.

The rearrangement joins TRBV2 to TRBJ1-1; D not certain. Trimming removed 3 bases from V and 4 bases from J, with 12 bases in between. This CDR3 is 14 amino acids long. Germline V gene data show CDR1 as SNHLY and CDR2 as FYNNEI. The CDR3 coding sequence is TGTGCCAGCAGTGAGTCCGGGAGCGCCACTGAAGCTTTCTTT. It is translated as CASSESGSATEAFF. The whole variable domain, filled in from reference TRBV2 and TRBJ1-1, reads EPEVTQTPSHQVTQMGQEVILRCVPISNHLYFYWYRQILGQKVEFLVSFYNNEISEKSEIFDDQFSVERPDGSNFTLKIRSTKLEDSAMYFCASSESGSATEAFFGQGTRLTVV.

At least ten counts were recorded for this clonotype. The chain is built from TRBV7-3 and TRBJ2-7, with a possible D match to TRBD2 (5 bases). The CDR3 is 13 amino acids. V lost 5 bases and J 5 bases, leaving 13 bases between the germline ends. Germline lookup yields CDR1 SGHTA and CDR2 FQGTGA. CDR3 in amino acids: CASSAGAGNEQYF. The DNA of the CDR3 is TGTGCCAGCAGCGCGGGCGCTGGGAACGAGCAGTACTTC. Drawing the rest from reference TRBV7-3 and TRBJ2-7, the complete variable domain is GAGVSQTPSNKVTEKGKYVELRCDPISGHTALYWYRQSLGQGPEFLIYFQGTGAADDSGLPNDRFFAVRPEGSVSTLKIQRTERGDSAVYLCASSAGAGNEQYFGPGTRLTVT.

This clonotype was observed a handful of times. The V gene is TRBV19, the J gene TRBJ1-5, with D hard to call. The germline V gene encodes CDR1 LNHDA and CDR2 SQIVND (reference sequence). The CDR3 contains 14 residues. With 4 bases removed from V and 4 bases from J, the gap between germline ends came to 11 bases. CDR3 sequence (DNA): TGTGCCAGTAGTAGGGGTGTTGGAAATCAGCCCCAGCATTTT. It translates to CASSRGVGNQPQHF.

At least ten counts were recorded for this clonotype. The V gene is TRBV2, the J gene TRBJ1-5; TRBD1 matches 10 bases. The junction had 7 bases not matched to a gene; V was cut back by 5 bases and J by 0 bases. This CDR3 spans 17 amino acids. Looked up from germline, CDR1 is SNHLY and CDR2 is FYNNEI. DNA for the CDR3: TGTGCCAGCAGTAGCGGGACAGGGGATTATAGCAATCAGCCCCAGCATTTT. As protein: CASSSGTGDYSNQPQHF.

There are many counts of this clonotype. This chain uses TRBV7-2 with TRBJ2-7; a possible D gene is TRBD2 (6 bases). Germline lookup yields CDR1 SGHTA and CDR2 FQGNSA. The CDR3 covers 13 residues. V was trimmed by 2 bases and J by 3 bases, leaving 8 bases between them. The CDR3 sequence is CASSLTRGYEQYF. As DNA, the CDR3 is TGTGCCAGCAGCTTAACGCGGGGCTACGAGCAGTACTTC. The full variable domain, completed using reference TRBV7-2 and TRBJ2-7, is GAGVSQSPSNKVTEKGKDVELRCDPISGHTALYWYRQSLGQGLEFLIYFQGNSAPDKSGLPSDRFSAERTGGSVSTLTIQRTQQEDSAVYLCASSLTRGYEQYFGPGTRLTVT.

This clonotype has ten or more counts. This rearrangement joins TRBV5-1 to TRBJ2-3; D is uncertain. The CDR3 length is 18 residues. Between the trimmed V and J ends, which lost 1 base and 0 bases, there was a span of 18 bases. Germline V CDR1 and CDR2: SGHRS, YFSETQ. The CDR3 DNA reads TGCGCCAGCAGCTTGCCTCGGTTGCGTCAGTTGAGCACAGATACGCAGTATTTT. This encodes CASSLPRLRQLSTDTQYF.

This clonotype was detected ten times or more. V usage is TRBV3-1 and J usage is TRBJ2-7; 9 nucleotides line up with TRBD1. Germline lookup yields CDR1 LGHDT and CDR2 YNNKEL (reference sequence). V lost 4 bases to trimming and J lost 5 bases; unmatched junction nucleotides: 12. The CDR3 consists of 16 residues. The CDR3 reads CASSLLLGTGLNEQYF. The CDR3 DNA sequence: TGTGCCAGCAGCCTTCTCCTCGGGACAGGGCTCAACGAGCAGTACTTC.

This clonotype showed up many times. The J gene is TRBJ2-5, the V gene TRBV7-8; 7 positions match TRBD2. The ends lost 0 bases at V and 5 bases at J; junction bases unmatched: 9. Germline V lookup: CDR1 SGHVS, CDR2 FQNEAQ. The CDR3 runs 16 residues. DNA for the CDR3: TGTGCCAGCAGCTTAGCCCCTAGCGGCCTGGCGGAGACCCAGTACTTC. Translation: CASSLAPSGLAETQYF.

A few counts support this clonotype. This chain connects TRBV27 to TRBJ1-5; D unresolved. In germline, CDR1 is MNHEY, CDR2 SMNVEV (reference sequence). The CDR3 spans 14 residues. The V end was cut by 2 bases, the J end by 0 bases, with 5 bases between. CDR3 in amino acids: CASSLVGSNQPQHF. The CDR3 coding sequence is TGTGCCAGCAGTTTAGTCGGTAGCAATCAGCCCCAGCATTTT.

At least ten counts were recorded for this clonotype. This chain connects TRBV20-1 to TRBJ1-5; possibly TRBD1 for D (5 bases). Germline CDR1 is DFQATT and CDR2 is SNEGSKA (reference sequence). The CDR3 covers 15 residues. V lost 8 bases and J 0 bases, leaving 17 bases between the germline ends. CDR3 residues: CSTFQRGNSNQPQHF. The CDR3, as DNA: TGCAGTACATTCCAGAGGGGTAATAGCAATCAGCCCCAGCATTTT.

This clonotype was counted at least ten times. The J gene is TRBJ1-6, the V gene TRBV10-3; tentatively, D is TRBD1 (6 bases). V was shortened by 3 bases and J by 10 bases, with 16 bases between the two germline ends. Germline V gene sequence: CDR1 ENHRY, CDR2 SYGVKD. The CDR3 contains 15 residues. The CDR3 is CAISEVGAASSPLHF. The CDR3 DNA follows: TGTGCCATCAGTGAAGTGGGGGCGGCGAGCTCACCCCTCCACTTT.

The table lists this clonotype with many counts. V gene TRBV24-1 combines with J gene TRBJ1-2; TRBD1 matches 8 bases. This CDR3 has 14 residues. Germline assignment: CDR1 KGHDR and CDR2 SFDVKD. With 3 bases clipped from V and 3 bases from J, the junction kept 2 bases outside the gene matches. CDR3 nucleotide sequence: TGTGCCACCAGTGATCCGACAGGGGACTATGGCTACACCTTC. Encoded protein: CATSDPTGDYGYTF.